Below, 9 T cell receptor beta chains from the same sample are listed, as sequenced in a study of PD-L1 blockade in urothelial cancer. Regarding time point: peripheral blood 6 weeks after treatment start. Method: immunoSEQ multiplex PCR; TCRdb's copy keeps in-frame clones and lacks some. The sample lists about 25,000 clones, 82% occurring once. The sequences come from PBMCs, collected around atezolizumab (anti-PD-L1) treatment. The receptors were gathered from a man between 65 and 85 years old with urothelial cancer.

The rearrangement joins TRBV4-2 to TRBJ2-1, with a possible D match to TRBD2 (6 bases). CDR3 length: 13 amino acids. Looked up from germline, CDR1 is LGHNA and CDR2 is YNFKEQ. Trimming shortened V by 0 bases and J by 13 bases, and 13 bases separated the two germline ends. The CDR3 reads CASSQDHGGEQFF. CDR3 nucleotide sequence: TGTGCCAGCAGCCAAGATCACGGAGGGGAACAGTTCTTC.

This chain uses TRBV5-6 with TRBJ1-1; tentative D call: TRBD1 (6 bases). The germline V gene encodes CDR1 SGHDT and CDR2 YYEEEE. The CDR3 length is 11 residues. Trimming cost V 4 bases and J 8 bases, with 9 bases left between them. The CDR3 region has the DNA TGTGCCAGCAGCATTGGACAGGAAGCTTTCTTT. This codes for CASSIGQEAFF.

This chain connects TRBV7-3 to TRBJ2-1, with 8 bases that match TRBD2. Germline CDR1 is SGHTA and CDR2 is FQGTGA. V trimming: 4 bases; J trimming: 4 bases; junction bases outside the gene matches: 6. The CDR3 runs 15 residues. The CDR3 sequence is CASSSTSEPYNEQFF. The DNA of the CDR3 is TGTGCCAGCAGCTCGACTAGCGAGCCATACAATGAGCAGTTCTTC.

The V and J genes are TRBV5-6 and TRBJ1-5; TRBD1 matches 8 bases. J lost 11 bases, V lost 5 bases, and 12 bases had no gene match. CDR3 length equals 14 residues. The germline V gene encodes CDR1 SGHDT and CDR2 YYEEEE. This chain's CDR3 is CASRQAGGEEAQHF. The CDR3 coding sequence is TGTGCCAGCAGGCAGGCAGGGGGCGAAGAGGCCCAGCATTTT.

This clone was detected only a few times. The V and J genes are TRBV7-9 and TRBJ1-2; 11 bases align to TRBD1. The CDR3 totals 15 residues. The germline gives CDR1 SEHNR, CDR2 FQNEAQ (reference sequence). The V segment lost 4 bases and the J segment 4 bases; nucleotides outside the gene matches: 5. For the CDR3, the DNA is TGTGCCAGCAGCTCCTGGACAGGGGGCAGCTATGGCTACACCTTC. Its translation: CASSSWTGGSYGYTF.

This clone was counted a few times. This chain links TRBV6-5 with TRBJ1-2; the match to TRBD1 covers 8 bases. In germline, CDR1 is MNHEY, CDR2 SVGAGI. Trimming took 6 bases from V and 7 from J; bases not matched to a gene: 7. The CDR3 is 13 amino acids. As DNA, the CDR3 is TGTGCCAGCAGCTCGGACAGGGTAGCTGGCTACACCTTC. Translation gives CASSSDRVAGYTF.

This clone showed up just once. The chain joins TRBV14 to TRBJ2-1; D is ambiguous. V was cut by 1 base and J by 7 bases, with 11 bases left in between. From germline, CDR1 is SGHDN and CDR2 FVKESK. The CDR3 spans 14 residues. The CDR3, as DNA: TGTGCCAGCAGCCAAGCCACGCTCCGGAATGAGCAGTTCTTC. Protein: CASSQATLRNEQFF.

This chain links TRBV2 with TRBJ2-5; D is unclear. CDR3 length equals 16 residues. The V gene's germline CDR1 is SNHLY and CDR2 FYNNEI. V gave up 5 bases and J gave up 4 bases, with 20 bases separating them. In nucleotides, the CDR3 is TGTGCCAGCAGTCCTATGGGTTCGGCCCCGGGAGAGACCCAGTACTTC. This translates into CASSPMGSAPGETQYF.

V usage is TRBV6-6 and J usage is TRBJ1-5; 9 positions agree with TRBD1. V shed 8 bases, J shed 3 bases, and the junction held 5 bases outside the gene matches. CDR3 length: 14 amino acids. Germline values: CDR1 MNHNY, CDR2 SVGAGI (reference sequence). The CDR3 DNA is TGTGCCAGCTCGGGGACAGGGTTCAATCAGCCCCAGCATTTT. Protein: CASSGTGFNQPQHF.